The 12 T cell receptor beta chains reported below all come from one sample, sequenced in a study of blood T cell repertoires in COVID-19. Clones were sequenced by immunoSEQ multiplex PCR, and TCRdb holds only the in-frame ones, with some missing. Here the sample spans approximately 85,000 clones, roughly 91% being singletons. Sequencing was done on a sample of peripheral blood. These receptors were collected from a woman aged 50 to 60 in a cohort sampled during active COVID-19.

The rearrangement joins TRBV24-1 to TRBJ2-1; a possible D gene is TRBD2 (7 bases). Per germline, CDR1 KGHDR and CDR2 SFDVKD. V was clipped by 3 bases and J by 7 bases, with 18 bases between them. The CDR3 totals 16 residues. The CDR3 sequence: CATSDTGSSGKNEQFF. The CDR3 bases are TGTGCCACCAGTGATACAGGGTCGAGCGGGAAGAATGAGCAGTTCTTC.

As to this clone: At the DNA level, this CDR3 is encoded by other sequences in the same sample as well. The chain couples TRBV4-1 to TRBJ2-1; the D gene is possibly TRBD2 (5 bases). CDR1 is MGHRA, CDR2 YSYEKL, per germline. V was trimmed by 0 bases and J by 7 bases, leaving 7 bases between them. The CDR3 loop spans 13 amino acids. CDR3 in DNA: TGCGCCAGCAGCCAAGAAGGCGGGAATGAGCAGTTCTTC. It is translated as CASSQEGGNEQFF.

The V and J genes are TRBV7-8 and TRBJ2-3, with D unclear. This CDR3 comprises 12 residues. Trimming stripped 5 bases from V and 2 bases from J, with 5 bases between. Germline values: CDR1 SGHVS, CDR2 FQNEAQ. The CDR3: CASSLITDTQYF. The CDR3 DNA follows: TGTGCCAGCAGCCTAATCACAGATACGCAGTATTTT.

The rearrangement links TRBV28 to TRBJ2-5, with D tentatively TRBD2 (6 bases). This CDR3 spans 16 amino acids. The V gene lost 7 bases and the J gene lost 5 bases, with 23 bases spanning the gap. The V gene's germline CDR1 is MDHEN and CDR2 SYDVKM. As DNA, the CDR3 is TGTGCCAGCAAGCAATATGGGAGGCAGAGTGGGGAGACCCAGTACTTC. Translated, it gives CASKQYGRQSGETQYF.

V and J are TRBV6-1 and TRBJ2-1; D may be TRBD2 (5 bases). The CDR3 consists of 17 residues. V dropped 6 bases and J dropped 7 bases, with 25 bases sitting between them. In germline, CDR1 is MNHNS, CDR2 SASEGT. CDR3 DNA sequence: TGTGCCAGCAGCGAACTAGACCTCGTAAAGCGGAGGAATGAGCAGTTCTTC. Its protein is CASSELDLVKRRNEQFF.

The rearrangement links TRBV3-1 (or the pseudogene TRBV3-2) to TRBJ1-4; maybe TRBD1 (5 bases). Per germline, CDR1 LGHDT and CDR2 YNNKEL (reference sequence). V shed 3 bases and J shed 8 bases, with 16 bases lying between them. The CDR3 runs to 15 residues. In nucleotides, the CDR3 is TGTGCCAGCAGCCAGGGGCCGAACGAAGAGGAAAAACTGTTTTTT. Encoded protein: CASSQGPNEEEKLFF.

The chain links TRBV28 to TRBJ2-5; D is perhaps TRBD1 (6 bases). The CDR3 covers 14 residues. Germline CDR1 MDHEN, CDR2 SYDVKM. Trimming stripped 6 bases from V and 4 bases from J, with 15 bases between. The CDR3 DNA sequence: TGTGCCAGCAGCCTGGACAGTAGGAGAGAGACCCAGTACTTC. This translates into CASSLDSRRETQYF.

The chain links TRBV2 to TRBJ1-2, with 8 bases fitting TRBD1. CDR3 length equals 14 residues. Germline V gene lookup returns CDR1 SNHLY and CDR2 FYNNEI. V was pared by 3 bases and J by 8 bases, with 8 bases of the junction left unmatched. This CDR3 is CASSDLTGGAGYTF. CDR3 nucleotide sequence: TGTGCCAGCAGTGACCTAACAGGGGGGGCAGGCTACACCTTC.

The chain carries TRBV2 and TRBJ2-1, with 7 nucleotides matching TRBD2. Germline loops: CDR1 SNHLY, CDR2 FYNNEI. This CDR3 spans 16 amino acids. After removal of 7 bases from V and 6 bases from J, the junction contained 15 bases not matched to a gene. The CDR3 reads CASTPQGGGSRNEQFF. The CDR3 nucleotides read TGTGCCAGCACCCCTCAGGGTGGCGGGAGTCGCAATGAGCAGTTCTTC. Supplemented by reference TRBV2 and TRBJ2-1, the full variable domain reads EPEVTQTPSHQVTQMGQEVILRCVPISNHLYFYWYRQILGQKVEFLVSFYNNEISEKSEIFDDQFSVERPDGSNFTLKIRSTKLEDSAMYFCASTPQGGGSRNEQFFGPGTRLTVL.

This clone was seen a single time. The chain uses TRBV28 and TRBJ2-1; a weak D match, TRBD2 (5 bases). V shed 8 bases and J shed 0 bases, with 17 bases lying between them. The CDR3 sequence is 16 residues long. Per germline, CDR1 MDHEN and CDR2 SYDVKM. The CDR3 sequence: CASHHLRESSYNEQFF. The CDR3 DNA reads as TGTGCCAGCCACCACTTGAGGGAAAGCTCCTACAATGAGCAGTTCTTC.

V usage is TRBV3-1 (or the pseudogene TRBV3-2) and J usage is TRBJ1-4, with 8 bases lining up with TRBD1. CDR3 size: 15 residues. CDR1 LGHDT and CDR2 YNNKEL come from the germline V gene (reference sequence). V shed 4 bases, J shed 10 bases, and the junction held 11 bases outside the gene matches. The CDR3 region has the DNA TGTGCCAGCAGCCCCCGCACCGGACAGGGTGGAAAACTGTTTTTT. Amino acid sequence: CASSPRTGQGGKLFF.

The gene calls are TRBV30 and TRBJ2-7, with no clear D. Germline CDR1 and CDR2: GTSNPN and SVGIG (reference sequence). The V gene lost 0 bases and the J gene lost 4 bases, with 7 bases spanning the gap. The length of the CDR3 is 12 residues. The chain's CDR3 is CAWSVVGYEQYF. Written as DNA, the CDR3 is TGTGCCTGGAGTGTAGTCGGTTACGAGCAGTACTTC.